These T cell receptor beta chains were read from a single sample in a study of PD-L1 blockade in urothelial cancer. TCRdb's table, derived via immunoSEQ multiplex PCR, lists solely in-frame clones and lacks some. Here the sample spans about 120,000 clones, about 89% being singletons. Specimen: PBMCs, collected around atezolizumab (anti-PD-L1) treatment. These receptors were collected from a man between 60 and 70 years old with urothelial cancer. Each CDR3 is given with its conserved first and last residue. A D gene is named only where the DNA matches it firmly. Clone size appears in some rows only: once, few, many, or a class for an expanded clone.

J,D,size,V,CDR3,DNA
TRBJ2-7,-,-,TRBV12-5,CASGFEAGFDHEQYF,TGTGCTAGTGGTTTTGAGGCAGGGTTCGACCACGAGCAGTACTTC
TRBJ1-2,TRBD1,-,TRBV5-4,CASSIDRGLQGYTF,TGTGCCAGCAGTATCGACAGGGGGCTACAAGGCTACACCTTC
TRBJ1-1,-,-,TRBV6-5,CASSYQGRDTEAFF,TGTGCCAGCAGTTATCAGGGTAGGGACACTGAAGCTTTCTTT
TRBJ1-1,-,few,TRBV7-3,CASSSRDTPLF,TGTGCCAGCAGCTCCCGAGACACCCCTCTATTT
TRBJ1-1,TRBD1,-,TRBV14,CASSQEGVTGGFVSTEAFF,TGTGCCAGCAGCCAAGAAGGAGTGACAGGGGGCTTTGTAAGCACTGAAGCTTTCTTT
TRBJ2-2,TRBD2,once,TRBV9,CASSVGSSGGTGELFF,TGTGCCAGCAGCGTAGGATCTAGCGGTGGAACCGGGGAGCTGTTTTTT
TRBJ2-3,-,-,TRBV11-2,CASSSDLLDTQYF,TGTGCCAGCAGCTCAGACTTGTTAGATACGCAGTATTTT
TRBJ1-1,-,-,TRBV4-1,CASSPMGMNTEAFF,TGCGCCAGCAGCCCCATGGGCATGAACACTGAAGCTTTCTTT
TRBJ1-1,TRBD1,-,TRBV5-1,CASSLVDRGDEAFF,TGCGCCAGCAGCTTGGTGGACAGGGGGGATGAAGCTTTCTTT
TRBJ2-7,TRBD2,-,TRBV13,CASSRGVPSYEQYF,TGTGCCAGCAGCCGGGGGGTTCCCTCCTACGAGCAGTACTTC
TRBJ1-2,TRBD1,-,TRBV7-9,CASSPGQSYGYTF,TGTGCCAGCAGCCCGGGACAGAGCTATGGCTACACCTTC
TRBJ2-3,-,-,TRBV10-3,CAITPGGGSDTQYF,TGTGCCATCACCCCGGGTGGAGGGTCAGATACGCAGTATTTT
TRBJ1-3,-,-,TRBV5-4,CASSIQGSGNTIYF,TGTGCCAGCAGCATACAGGGCTCTGGAAACACCATATATTTT
TRBJ2-7,TRBD2,once,TRBV30,CAWSVGGTRRYEQYF,TGTGCCTGGAGTGTCGGCGGGACTAGAAGATACGAGCAGTACTTC
TRBJ1-1,TRBD1,-,TRBV4-3,CASSQGQGSGDTEAFF,TGCGCCAGCAGCCAAGGACAGGGTTCAGGGGACACTGAAGCTTTCTTT
TRBJ1-1,-,-,TRBV28,CASRTANTEAFF,TGTGCCAGCCGAACAGCTAACACTGAAGCTTTCTTT
TRBJ2-1,-,-,TRBV9,CASSPNAYSYNEQFF,TGTGCCAGCAGCCCGAACGCCTACTCCTACAATGAGCAGTTCTTC
TRBJ1-5,-,once,TRBV5-1,CASSPVGEDQPQHF,TGCGCCAGCAGCCCCGTCGGGGAGGATCAGCCCCAGCATTTT
TRBJ2-5,TRBD2,-,TRBV28,CASSSTTSGYQETQYF,TGTGCCAGCAGTTCCACGACTAGCGGGTACCAAGAGACCCAGTACTTC
TRBJ2-3,TRBD2,-,TRBV5-1,CASSPAGRSGGNTDTQYF,TGCGCCAGCAGCCCGGCAGGGCGTAGCGGGGGGAACACAGATACGCAGTATTTT
TRBJ2-5,-,-,TRBV20-1,CSASPTGTQYF,TGCAGTGCTAGTCCGACGGGGACCCAGTACTTC
TRBJ2-5,-,-,TRBV18,CASSRGSREETQYF,TGTGCCAGCTCACGGGGTAGCAGGGAAGAGACCCAGTACTTC
TRBJ2-1,TRBD2,-,TRBV7-8,CASSWGASGSTEQFF,TGTGCCAGCAGCTGGGGGGCTAGCGGGAGTACTGAGCAGTTCTTC
TRBJ2-5,TRBD2,-,TRBV11-2,CASRGKREGRRPVETQYF,TGTGCCAGCAGAGGGAAGCGGGAGGGCCGAAGGCCGGTTGAGACCCAGTACTTC
TRBJ1-4,-,-,TRBV2,CASSEDLGANEKLFF,TGTGCCAGCAGTGAGGACTTGGGAGCTAATGAAAAACTGTTTTTT
TRBJ1-6,-,few,TRBV4-2,CASHGGRGNSPLHF,TGTGCCAGCCACGGGGGACGGGGGAATTCACCCCTCCACTTT
TRBJ2-7,TRBD1,-,TRBV5-5,CASSAGQGGYEQYF,TGTGCCAGCAGCGCTGGACAGGGGGGCTACGAGCAGTACTTC
TRBJ2-5,-,few,TRBV28,CASSSPTGLQETQYF,TGTGCCAGCAGTTCACCGACAGGTCTACAAGAGACCCAGTACTTC
TRBJ2-7,TRBD1,-,TRBV10-3,CAISLTGDTYEQYF,TGTGCCATCAGTCTCACAGGGGACACCTACGAGCAGTACTTC
TRBJ2-3,TRBD2,-,TRBV6-5,CASASGGGTDTQYF,TGTGCCAGCGCCAGCGGGGGAGGCACAGATACGCAGTATTTT
TRBJ2-5,-,-,TRBV21-1,CASTQNGGRRETQYF,TGTGCCAGCACCCAGAATGGCGGCCGGAGAGAGACCCAGTACTTC
TRBJ1-3,-,-,TRBV4-2,CASSQEAGDLGNTIYF,TGTGCCAGCAGCCAAGAGGCCGGGGATCTCGGAAACACCATATATTTT
TRBJ2-1,TRBD2,-,TRBV5-1,CASSPDPSGRDNEQFF,TGCGCCAGCAGCCCAGACCCTAGCGGGAGGGACAATGAGCAGTTCTTC
TRBJ1-2,TRBD1,once,TRBV28,CASSQDRPGGYGYTF,TGTGCCAGCAGTCAGGACAGGCCCGGCGGGTATGGCTACACCTTC
TRBJ2-1,TRBD2,-,TRBV5-1,CASKTGGVNEQFF,TGCGCCAGCAAAACGGGAGGGGTCAATGAGCAGTTCTTC
TRBJ2-7,TRBD2,once,TRBV30,CAWGTSDSYEQYF,TGTGCCTGGGGGACTAGCGACTCCTACGAGCAGTACTTC
TRBJ1-1,TRBD1,-,TRBV6-1,CASSLTGGFEAFF,TGTGCCAGCAGTTTAACAGGGGGCTTTGAAGCTTTCTTT
TRBJ1-5,TRBD1,-,TRBV5-1,CASSPDRGNQPQHF,TGCGCCAGCAGCCCGGACAGGGGGAATCAGCCCCAGCATTTT
TRBJ1-4,TRBD1,-,TRBV6-5,CASNPGQGVEKLFF,TGTGCCAGCAACCCGGGACAGGGGGTTGAAAAACTGTTTTTT
TRBJ1-1,-,-,TRBV30,CALERGSYTEAFF,TGTGCCTTGGAGAGAGGTTCGTACACTGAAGCTTTCTTT
TRBJ1-1,TRBD1,-,TRBV4-1,CASSPTGGTEAFF,TGCGCCAGCAGCCCGACAGGGGGCACTGAAGCTTTCTTT
TRBJ2-2,-,-,TRBV9,CASSVSPNTGELFF,TGTGCCAGCAGCGTATCCCCTAACACCGGGGAGCTGTTTTTT
TRBJ2-5,TRBD1,-,TRBV7-9,CASSLRGTGGEETQYF,TGTGCCAGCAGCTTACGAGGGACAGGGGGCGAAGAGACCCAGTACTTC
TRBJ1-1,-,-,TRBV19,CASSMAGLENTEAFF,TGTGCCAGTAGTATGGCAGGACTAGAGAACACTGAAGCTTTCTTT
TRBJ1-6,-,-,TRBV28,CARAAGGSPLHF,TGTGCCAGAGCGGCAGGAGGTTCACCCCTCCACTTT
TRBJ2-7,-,-,TRBV10-1,CASSDSQTYEQYF,TGCGCCAGCAGTGATTCCCAAACCTACGAGCAGTACTTC
TRBJ2-1,TRBD2,-,TRBV7-3,CASSDRGLAGHNEQFF,TGTGCCAGCAGCGACCGGGGACTAGCGGGCCACAATGAGCAGTTCTTC
TRBJ2-5,TRBD1,-,TRBV7-6,CATGTGVGKTQYF,TGTGCCACCGGAACAGGGGTGGGAAAGACCCAGTACTTC
TRBJ2-5,TRBD2,-,TRBV19,CASSPAAGVVQETQYF,TGTGCCAGTAGCCCGGCAGCGGGGGTCGTCCAAGAGACCCAGTACTTC
TRBJ2-4,TRBD1,-,TRBV11-3,CASSFDGQGVALAKNIQYF,TGTGCCAGCAGCTTCGACGGACAGGGGGTAGCTCTAGCCAAAAACATTCAGTACTTC
TRBJ2-7,TRBD2,-,TRBV5-4,CASSLERGSSYEQYF,TGTGCCAGCAGCTTGGAGCGGGGGAGCTCCTACGAGCAGTACTTC
TRBJ1-1,-,-,TRBV6-5,CASSYSMSGDTEAFF,TGTGCCAGCAGTTACTCGATGAGCGGGGACACTGAAGCTTTCTTT
TRBJ2-5,TRBD1,once,TRBV11-2,CASSIQGSQETQYF,TGTGCCAGCAGCATACAGGGGAGTCAAGAGACCCAGTACTTC
TRBJ2-6,TRBD2,-,TRBV5-6,CASSLGLAGTGANVLTF,TGTGCCAGCAGCTTGGGACTAGCGGGAACTGGGGCCAACGTCCTGACTTTC
TRBJ1-3,TRBD1,-,TRBV5-1,CASSLSRQGSGNTIYF,TGCGCCAGCAGCTTAAGCCGACAGGGTTCCGGAAACACCATATATTTT
TRBJ2-5,TRBD2,-,TRBV6-5,CASSYGGGAGETQYF,TGTGCCAGCAGTTACGGCGGGGGGGCCGGGGAGACCCAGTACTTC
TRBJ1-3,-,-,TRBV30,CAWSVQGAHPGNTIYF,TGTGCCTGGAGTGTTCAAGGGGCGCATCCCGGAAACACCATATATTTT
TRBJ2-3,-,few,TRBV30,CAWRRSGPTDTQYF,TGTGCCTGGAGAAGGAGCGGGCCCACAGATACGCAGTATTTT
TRBJ2-3,-,-,TRBV5-1,CASSRQENTDTQYF,TGCGCCAGCAGCAGACAGGAAAACACAGATACGCAGTATTTT